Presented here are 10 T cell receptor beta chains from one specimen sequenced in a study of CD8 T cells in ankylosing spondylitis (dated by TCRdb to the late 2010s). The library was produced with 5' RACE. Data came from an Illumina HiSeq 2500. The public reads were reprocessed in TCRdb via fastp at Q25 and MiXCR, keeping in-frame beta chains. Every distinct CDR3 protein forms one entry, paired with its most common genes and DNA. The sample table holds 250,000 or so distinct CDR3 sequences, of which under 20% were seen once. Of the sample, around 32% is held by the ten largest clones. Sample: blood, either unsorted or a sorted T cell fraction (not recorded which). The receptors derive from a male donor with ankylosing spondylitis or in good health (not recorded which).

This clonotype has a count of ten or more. DNA for the CDR3: TGCAGCGCTTTGGGGGAGAACTCCTACGAGCAGTACTTC. Protein: CSALGENSYEQYF. V gene TRBV29-1 combines with J gene TRBJ2-7; D is perhaps TRBD1 or TRBD2 (5 bases each). Germline V gene sequence: CDR1 SQVTM, CDR2 ANQGSEA. CDR3 length: 13 amino acids. The V end was cut by 7 bases, the J end by 0 bases, with 13 bases between.

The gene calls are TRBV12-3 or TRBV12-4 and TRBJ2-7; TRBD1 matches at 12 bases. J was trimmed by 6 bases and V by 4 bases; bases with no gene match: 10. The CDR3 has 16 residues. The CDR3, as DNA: TGTGCCAGCAGTTCTTCTTCCGGGACAGGGGGCTTCGAGCAGTACTTC. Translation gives CASSSSSGTGGFEQYF.

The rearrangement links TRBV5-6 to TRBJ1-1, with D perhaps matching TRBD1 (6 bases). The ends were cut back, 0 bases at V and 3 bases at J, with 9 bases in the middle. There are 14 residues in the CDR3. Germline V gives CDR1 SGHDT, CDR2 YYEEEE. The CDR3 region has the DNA TGTGCCAGCAGCTTGGAGGGGGGGGACACTGAAGCTTTCTTT. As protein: CASSLEGGDTEAFF.

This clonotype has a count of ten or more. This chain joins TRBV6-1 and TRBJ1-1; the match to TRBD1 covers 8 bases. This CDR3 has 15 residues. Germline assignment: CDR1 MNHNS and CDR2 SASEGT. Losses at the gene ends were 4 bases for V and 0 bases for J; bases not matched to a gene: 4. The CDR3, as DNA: TGTGCCAGCAGTGGTCTGGGACAGGTGAACACTGAAGCTTTCTTT. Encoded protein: CASSGLGQVNTEAFF.

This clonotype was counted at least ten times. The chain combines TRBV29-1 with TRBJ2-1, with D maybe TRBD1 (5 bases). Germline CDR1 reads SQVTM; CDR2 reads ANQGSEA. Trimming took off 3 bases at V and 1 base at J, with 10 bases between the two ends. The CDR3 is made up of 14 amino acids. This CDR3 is CSVEPDSSYNEQFF. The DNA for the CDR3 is TGCAGCGTTGAGCCCGACAGTTCCTACAATGAGCAGTTCTTC.

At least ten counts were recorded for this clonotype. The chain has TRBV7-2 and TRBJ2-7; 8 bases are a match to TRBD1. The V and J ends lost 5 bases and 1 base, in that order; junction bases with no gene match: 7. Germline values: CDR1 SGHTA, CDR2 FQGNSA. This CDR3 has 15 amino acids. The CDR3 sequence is CASSPRTGPSYEQYF. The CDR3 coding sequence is TGTGCCAGCAGCCCGCGGACAGGGCCTTCCTACGAGCAGTACTTC.

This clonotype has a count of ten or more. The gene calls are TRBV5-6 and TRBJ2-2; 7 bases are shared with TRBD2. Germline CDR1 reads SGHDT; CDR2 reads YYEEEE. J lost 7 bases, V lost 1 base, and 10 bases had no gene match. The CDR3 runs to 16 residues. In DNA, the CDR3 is TGTGCCAGCAGCTTGTCCGCGGGAGAAAAGGGCGGGGAGCTGTTTTTT. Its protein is CASSLSAGEKGGELFF.

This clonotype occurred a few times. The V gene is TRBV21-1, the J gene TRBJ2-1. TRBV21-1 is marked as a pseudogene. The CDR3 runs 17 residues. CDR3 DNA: TGTGCCAGCAGCAAAGTATATTGCGGAAGCTCCTACAATGAGCAGTTCTTC. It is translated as CASSKVYCGSSYNEQFF.

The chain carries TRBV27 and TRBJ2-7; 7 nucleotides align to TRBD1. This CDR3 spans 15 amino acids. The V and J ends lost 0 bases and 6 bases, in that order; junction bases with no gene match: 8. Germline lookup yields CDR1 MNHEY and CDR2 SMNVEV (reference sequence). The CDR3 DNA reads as TGTGCCAGCAGTTTATCGAGGACAGGTGCCTTCGAGCAGTACTTC. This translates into CASSLSRTGAFEQYF.

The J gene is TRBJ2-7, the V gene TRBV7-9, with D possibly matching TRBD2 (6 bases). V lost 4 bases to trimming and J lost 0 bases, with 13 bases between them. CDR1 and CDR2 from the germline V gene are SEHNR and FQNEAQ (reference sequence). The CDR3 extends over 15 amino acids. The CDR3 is CASSSASASSYEQYF. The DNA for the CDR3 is TGTGCCAGCAGCTCTGCTAGCGCAAGCTCCTACGAGCAGTACTTC.